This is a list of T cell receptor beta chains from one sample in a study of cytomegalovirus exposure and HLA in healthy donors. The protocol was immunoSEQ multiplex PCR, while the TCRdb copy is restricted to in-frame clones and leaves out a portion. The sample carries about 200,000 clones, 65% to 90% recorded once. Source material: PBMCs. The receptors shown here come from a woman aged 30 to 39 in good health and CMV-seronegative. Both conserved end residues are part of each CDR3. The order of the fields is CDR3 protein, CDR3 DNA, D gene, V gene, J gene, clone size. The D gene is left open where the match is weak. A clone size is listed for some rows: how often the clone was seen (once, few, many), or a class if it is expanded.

CDR3aa: CASSSRAGDSPLHF; CDR3nt: TGTGCCAGCAGTTCCCGAGCGGGGGATTCACCCCTCCACTTT; d_gene: NA; v_gene: TRBV28; j_gene: TRBJ1-6; abundance: NA
CDR3aa: CASSNRVGYFF; CDR3nt: TGTGCCAGCAGCAACAGGGTAGGGTATTTCTTC; d_gene: NA; v_gene: TRBV7-6; j_gene: TRBJ2-1; abundance: NA
CDR3aa: CAWREGRETDTQYF; CDR3nt: TGTGCCTGGAGAGAAGGGCGGGAGACAGATACGCAGTATTTT; d_gene: TRBD2; v_gene: TRBV30; j_gene: TRBJ2-3; abundance: NA
CDR3aa: CASSGRLAGVAQYF; CDR3nt: TGTGCCAGCAGTGGTCGACTAGCGGGAGTGGCCCAGTACTTC; d_gene: TRBD2; v_gene: TRBV6-1; j_gene: TRBJ2-5; abundance: NA
CDR3aa: CASSFQNYEQYF; CDR3nt: TGTGCCAGCAGTTTTCAAAACTACGAGCAGTACTTC; d_gene: NA; v_gene: TRBV28; j_gene: TRBJ2-7; abundance: NA
CDR3aa: CASSESPRAIPDTQYF; CDR3nt: TGTGCCAGCAGTGAATCTCCCAGGGCTATCCCAGATACGCAGTATTTT; d_gene: NA; v_gene: TRBV2; j_gene: TRBJ2-3; abundance: NA
CDR3aa: CASSTTWRAGEGSGELFF; CDR3nt: TGTGCCAGCAGCACTACGTGGAGAGCGGGAGAAGGGTCCGGGGAGCTGTTTTTT; d_gene: TRBD2; v_gene: TRBV7-9; j_gene: TRBJ2-2; abundance: NA
CDR3aa: CASSEEGAALRKLFF; CDR3nt: TGTGCCAGCAGTGAGGAGGGGGCGGCTTTGCGAAAACTGTTTTTT; d_gene: TRBD1; v_gene: TRBV6-1; j_gene: TRBJ1-4; abundance: NA
CDR3aa: CASSIQGLWTLRKNIQYF; CDR3nt: TGTGCCAGCAGTATACAGGGTTTATGGACCCTAAGGAAAAACATTCAGTACTTC; d_gene: NA; v_gene: TRBV28; j_gene: TRBJ2-4; abundance: NA
CDR3aa: CASSFLRGRGTDTQYF; CDR3nt: TGTGCCAGCAGTTTTCTCAGGGGGCGCGGCACAGATACGCAGTATTTT; d_gene: TRBD1; v_gene: TRBV27; j_gene: TRBJ2-3; abundance: NA
CDR3aa: CASSSLMGQNTDTQYF; CDR3nt: TGTGCCAGCAGCTCACTTATGGGACAGAACACAGATACGCAGTATTTT; d_gene: TRBD1; v_gene: TRBV5-6; j_gene: TRBJ2-3; abundance: NA
CDR3aa: CASSLGTGLYEQYF; CDR3nt: TGCGCCAGCAGCTTGGGGACAGGGTTGTACGAGCAGTACTTC; d_gene: TRBD1; v_gene: TRBV5-1; j_gene: TRBJ2-7; abundance: NA
CDR3aa: CASSLDRAATNEKLFF; CDR3nt: TGTGCCAGCAGCTTGGATCGTGCAGCAACTAATGAAAAACTGTTTTTT; d_gene: NA; v_gene: TRBV5-4; j_gene: TRBJ1-4; abundance: NA
CDR3aa: CASSRQVQSEQFF; CDR3nt: TGTGCCAGCAGCAGACAGGTCCAGAGTGAGCAGTTCTTC; d_gene: NA; v_gene: TRBV14; j_gene: TRBJ2-1; abundance: NA
CDR3aa: CASSLVAGGPYNEQFF; CDR3nt: TGTGCCAGCAGCTTAGTGGCGGGAGGGCCCTACAATGAGCAGTTCTTC; d_gene: TRBD2; v_gene: TRBV7-9; j_gene: TRBJ2-1; abundance: NA
CDR3aa: CASSLGGEQYF; CDR3nt: TGTGCCAGCAGCTTAGGGGGCGAGCAGTACTTC; d_gene: NA; v_gene: TRBV6-5; j_gene: TRBJ2-7; abundance: NA
CDR3aa: CASREERTQVGEQYF; CDR3nt: TGCGCCAGCCGGGAGGAGAGGACACAGGTGGGCGAGCAGTACTTC; d_gene: TRBD2; v_gene: TRBV23-1; j_gene: TRBJ2-7; abundance: NA
CDR3aa: CASSPTGGNTGELFF; CDR3nt: TGTGCCAGCTCACCGACAGGGGGCAATACCGGGGAGCTGTTTTTT; d_gene: TRBD1; v_gene: TRBV18; j_gene: TRBJ2-2; abundance: NA
CDR3aa: CASSVRRLGTDTQYF; CDR3nt: TGTGCCAGCAGTGTCCGACGACTTGGCACAGATACGCAGTATTTT; d_gene: NA; v_gene: TRBV6-6; j_gene: TRBJ2-3; abundance: NA
CDR3aa: CASTAVGGLPYEQYF; CDR3nt: TGTGCCAGCACCGCCGTCGGGGGTCTCCCCTACGAGCAGTACTTC; d_gene: NA; v_gene: TRBV28; j_gene: TRBJ2-7; abundance: NA
CDR3aa: CASSFWTGGGNQPQHF; CDR3nt: TGTGCCAGCAGTTTTTGGACAGGGGGCGGCAATCAGCCCCAGCATTTT; d_gene: TRBD1; v_gene: TRBV28; j_gene: TRBJ1-5; abundance: NA
CDR3aa: CSVGLAGVGQYF; CDR3nt: TGCAGCGTGGGACTAGCGGGAGTCGGGCAGTACTTC; d_gene: TRBD2; v_gene: TRBV29-1; j_gene: TRBJ2-7; abundance: NA
CDR3aa: CASSSRTSGGGEQFF; CDR3nt: TGTGCCAGCAGTTCCCGGACTAGCGGGGGAGGGGAGCAGTTCTTC; d_gene: TRBD2; v_gene: TRBV28; j_gene: TRBJ2-1; abundance: NA
CDR3aa: CASSSIGGTVNTGELFF; CDR3nt: TGTGCCAGCAGCTCTATTGGGGGGACGGTGAACACCGGGGAGCTGTTTTTT; d_gene: NA; v_gene: TRBV7-9; j_gene: TRBJ2-2; abundance: NA
CDR3aa: CASSRFGLGSYEQYF; CDR3nt: TGTGCCAGCAGCCGCTTTGGTTTGGGCAGCTACGAGCAGTACTTC; d_gene: NA; v_gene: TRBV5-6; j_gene: TRBJ2-7; abundance: NA
CDR3aa: CASSGQGIEQYF; CDR3nt: TGTGCCAGCAGCGGACAGGGGATCGAGCAGTACTTC; d_gene: TRBD1; v_gene: TRBV2; j_gene: TRBJ2-7; abundance: NA
CDR3aa: CASSPRLAGANEQFF; CDR3nt: TGTGCCAGCTCACCACGACTAGCGGGAGCCAATGAGCAGTTCTTC; d_gene: TRBD2; v_gene: TRBV18; j_gene: TRBJ2-1; abundance: NA
CDR3aa: CASSERGPETQYF; CDR3nt: TGTGCCAGCAGTGAAAGGGGCCCCGAGACCCAGTACTTC; d_gene: NA; v_gene: TRBV2; j_gene: TRBJ2-5; abundance: NA
CDR3aa: CASSSLRLSYEQYF; CDR3nt: TGTGCCAGCAGCTCTCTTAGACTGTCCTACGAGCAGTACTTC; d_gene: NA; v_gene: TRBV11-2; j_gene: TRBJ2-7; abundance: NA
CDR3aa: CAIGGGHPGNEQFF; CDR3nt: TGTGCCATCGGGGGGGGGCATCCGGGCAATGAGCAGTTCTTC; d_gene: NA; v_gene: TRBV10-3; j_gene: TRBJ2-1; abundance: NA
CDR3aa: CASSVAPGQFPYEQYF; CDR3nt: TGTGCCAGCAGCGTAGCCCCCGGACAGTTTCCCTACGAGCAGTACTTC; d_gene: NA; v_gene: TRBV9; j_gene: TRBJ2-7; abundance: NA
CDR3aa: CASSLPTGTEAFF; CDR3nt: TGTGCCAGCAGCCTCCCGACAGGGACTGAAGCTTTCTTT; d_gene: TRBD1; v_gene: TRBV5-8; j_gene: TRBJ1-1; abundance: NA
CDR3aa: CASSGGNTEAFF; CDR3nt: TGTGCCAGTAGCGGGGGGAACACTGAAGCTTTCTTT; d_gene: NA; v_gene: TRBV28; j_gene: TRBJ1-1; abundance: NA
CDR3aa: CASSLESRGGTEAFF; CDR3nt: TGCGCCAGCAGCTTGGAGTCCCGCGGAGGGACTGAAGCTTTCTTT; d_gene: NA; v_gene: TRBV5-1; j_gene: TRBJ1-1; abundance: NA
CDR3aa: CASTPQGARKDGYTF; CDR3nt: TGTGCCAGCACCCCGCAGGGGGCCCGAAAGGACGGCTACACCTTC; d_gene: TRBD1; v_gene: TRBV6-6; j_gene: TRBJ1-2; abundance: NA
CDR3aa: CASSPLSGAYGYTF; CDR3nt: TGTGCCAGCAGCCCTCTTTCAGGGGCTTATGGCTACACCTTC; d_gene: NA; v_gene: TRBV6-5; j_gene: TRBJ1-2; abundance: NA
CDR3aa: CASSDQGATEAFF; CDR3nt: TGTGCCAGCAGTGACCAGGGCGCCACTGAAGCTTTCTTT; d_gene: NA; v_gene: TRBV6-1; j_gene: TRBJ1-1; abundance: NA
CDR3aa: CASSYTGRDQPQHF; CDR3nt: TGTGCCAGCAGCTACACAGGGAGGGATCAGCCCCAGCATTTT; d_gene: NA; v_gene: TRBV5-5; j_gene: TRBJ1-5; abundance: NA
CDR3aa: CASSAGTGGVGTGELFF; CDR3nt: TGCGCCAGCAGTGCCGGGACAGGGGGCGTGGGCACCGGGGAGCTGTTTTTT; d_gene: TRBD1; v_gene: TRBV10-1; j_gene: TRBJ2-2; abundance: NA
CDR3aa: CASSLGLAGGHPNTGELFF; CDR3nt: TGCGCCAGCAGCTTAGGCCTAGCGGGAGGGCATCCAAACACCGGGGAGCTGTTTTTT; d_gene: TRBD2; v_gene: TRBV5-1; j_gene: TRBJ2-2; abundance: NA
CDR3aa: CASSLDGTSFYEQYF; CDR3nt: TGTGCCAGCAGCCTTGATGGGACATCGTTCTACGAGCAGTACTTC; d_gene: NA; v_gene: TRBV11-2; j_gene: TRBJ2-7; abundance: once
CDR3aa: CASSTPGYPLNTEAFF; CDR3nt: TGTGCCAGTAGCACCCCGGGGTACCCCCTGAACACTGAAGCTTTCTTT; d_gene: NA; v_gene: TRBV19; j_gene: TRBJ1-1; abundance: NA
CDR3aa: CASSLGQRGPYGYTF; CDR3nt: TGTGCCAGCAGCCTGGGACAAAGGGGCCCCTATGGCTACACCTTC; d_gene: NA; v_gene: TRBV7-9; j_gene: TRBJ1-2; abundance: NA
CDR3aa: CATSKGQDSYEQYF; CDR3nt: TGTGCCACCAGCAAGGGACAGGACTCCTACGAGCAGTACTTC; d_gene: TRBD1; v_gene: TRBV15; j_gene: TRBJ2-7; abundance: NA
CDR3aa: CASSGPDRDWGNTEAFF; CDR3nt: TGTGCCAGCAGTGGGCCGGACAGGGACTGGGGGAACACTGAAGCTTTCTTT; d_gene: TRBD1; v_gene: TRBV25-1; j_gene: TRBJ1-1; abundance: NA
CDR3aa: CASSVDIYNEQFF; CDR3nt: TGTGCCAGCAGCGTTGACATCTACAATGAGCAGTTCTTC; d_gene: NA; v_gene: TRBV9; j_gene: TRBJ2-1; abundance: once
CDR3aa: CASSFSGESYEQYF; CDR3nt: TGTGCCAGCAGTTTTAGCGGGGAAAGCTACGAGCAGTACTTC; d_gene: TRBD2; v_gene: TRBV28; j_gene: TRBJ2-7; abundance: NA
CDR3aa: CASVGLAKVGELFF; CDR3nt: TGTGCCAGCGTGGGACTAGCAAAGGTCGGGGAGCTGTTTTTT; d_gene: TRBD2; v_gene: TRBV2; j_gene: TRBJ2-2; abundance: few
CDR3aa: CASSPSIPGQQNIQYF; CDR3nt: TGTGCCAGCTCACCCTCCATCCCGGGACAACAAAACATTCAGTACTTC; d_gene: NA; v_gene: TRBV18; j_gene: TRBJ2-4; abundance: NA
CDR3aa: CASSGGQYSNQPQHF; CDR3nt: TGTGCCAGCAGTGGGGGACAGTATAGCAATCAGCCCCAGCATTTT; d_gene: TRBD1; v_gene: TRBV28; j_gene: TRBJ1-5; abundance: once
CDR3aa: CASSYSGTVFSF; CDR3nt: TGTGCCAGCAGTTACTCTGGGACAGTTTTCTCCTTT; d_gene: TRBD1; v_gene: TRBV6-5; j_gene: TRBJ1-1; abundance: NA
CDR3aa: CASSLSPGQGYEQYF; CDR3nt: TGCGCCAGCAGCTTGTCCCCGGGACAGGGTTACGAGCAGTACTTC; d_gene: TRBD1; v_gene: TRBV5-1; j_gene: TRBJ2-7; abundance: NA
CDR3aa: CAWTTSRLPLHF; CDR3nt: TGTGCCTGGACGACGTCGCGGCTACCCCTCCACTTT; d_gene: NA; v_gene: TRBV30; j_gene: TRBJ1-6; abundance: NA
CDR3aa: CASSVLWNTGELFF; CDR3nt: TGTGCCAGCAGTGTCCTCTGGAACACCGGGGAGCTGTTTTTT; d_gene: NA; v_gene: TRBV6-1; j_gene: TRBJ2-2; abundance: once
CDR3aa: CASSRVGPPSQETQYF; CDR3nt: TGCGCCAGCAGCCGGGTGGGCCCCCCATCACAAGAGACCCAGTACTTC; d_gene: NA; v_gene: TRBV4-1; j_gene: TRBJ2-5; abundance: NA
CDR3aa: CASSELAGTYNEQFF; CDR3nt: TGTGCCAGCAGTGAACTAGCGGGGACCTACAATGAGCAGTTCTTC; d_gene: TRBD2; v_gene: TRBV6-4; j_gene: TRBJ2-1; abundance: NA
CDR3aa: CAWSRLSGANVLTF; CDR3nt: TGTGCCTGGAGTCGGTTATCTGGGGCCAACGTCCTGACTTTC; d_gene: NA; v_gene: TRBV30; j_gene: TRBJ2-6; abundance: NA
CDR3aa: CASSDYRLGNYNEQFF; CDR3nt: TGCGCCAGCAGCGATTATAGGCTAGGAAACTACAATGAGCAGTTCTTC; d_gene: NA; v_gene: TRBV4-1; j_gene: TRBJ2-1; abundance: NA
CDR3aa: CASSQDRGTGFGGEQYF; CDR3nt: TGCGCCAGCAGCCAAGATCGGGGGACAGGGTTCGGTGGCGAGCAGTACTTC; d_gene: TRBD1; v_gene: TRBV4-1; j_gene: TRBJ2-7; abundance: NA